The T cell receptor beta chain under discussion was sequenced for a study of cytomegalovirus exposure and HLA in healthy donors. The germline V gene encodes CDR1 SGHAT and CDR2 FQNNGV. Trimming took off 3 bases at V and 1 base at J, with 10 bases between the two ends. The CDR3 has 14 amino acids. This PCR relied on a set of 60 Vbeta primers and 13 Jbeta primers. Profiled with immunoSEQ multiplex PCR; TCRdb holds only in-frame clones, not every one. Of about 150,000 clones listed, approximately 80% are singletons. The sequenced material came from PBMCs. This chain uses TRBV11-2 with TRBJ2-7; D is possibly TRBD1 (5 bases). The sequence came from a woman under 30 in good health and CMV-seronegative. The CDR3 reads CASSFTGLSYEQYF. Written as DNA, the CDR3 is TGTGCCAGCAGCTTTACAGGTTTATCCTACGAGCAGTACTTC.